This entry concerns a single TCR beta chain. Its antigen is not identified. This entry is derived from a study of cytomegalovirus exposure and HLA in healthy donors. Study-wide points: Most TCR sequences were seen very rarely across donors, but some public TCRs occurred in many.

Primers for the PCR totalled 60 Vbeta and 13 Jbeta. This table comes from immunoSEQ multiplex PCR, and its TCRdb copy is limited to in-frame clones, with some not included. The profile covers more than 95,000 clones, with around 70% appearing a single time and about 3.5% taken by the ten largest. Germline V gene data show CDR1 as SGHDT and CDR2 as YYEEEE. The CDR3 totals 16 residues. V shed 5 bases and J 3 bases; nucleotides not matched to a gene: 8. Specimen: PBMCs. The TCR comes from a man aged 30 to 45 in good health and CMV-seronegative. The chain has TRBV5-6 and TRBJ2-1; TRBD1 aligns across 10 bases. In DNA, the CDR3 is TGTGCCAGCAGGCTTGACAGGGGGCTAGTCTACAATGAGCAGTTCTTC. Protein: CASRLDRGLVYNEQFF.